A single TCR beta chain is shown here with its context. The sample originates from a study of blood T cell repertoires in COVID-19. Study details: PBMCs, B-cell-depleted T cells, or T cells were the source of the cDNA or gDNA that made up the material.

The protocol was immunoSEQ multiplex PCR, while the TCRdb copy is restricted to in-frame clones and leaves out a portion. This table has some 87,000 clones, approximately 84% appearing once. Germline V gene data show CDR1 as SGDLS and CDR2 as YYNGEE. CDR3 length equals 14 residues. V lost 4 bases and J lost 1; bases outside the gene matches: 4. Sequencing was performed on peripheral blood. The sequence derives from an elderly man with active or convalescent COVID-19. The chain carries TRBV9 and TRBJ1-1; TRBD1 matches 7 bases. The chain's CDR3 is CASSPRTGNTEAFF. The DNA for the CDR3 is TGTGCCAGCAGCCCGAGGACAGGGAACACTGAAGCTTTCTTT.